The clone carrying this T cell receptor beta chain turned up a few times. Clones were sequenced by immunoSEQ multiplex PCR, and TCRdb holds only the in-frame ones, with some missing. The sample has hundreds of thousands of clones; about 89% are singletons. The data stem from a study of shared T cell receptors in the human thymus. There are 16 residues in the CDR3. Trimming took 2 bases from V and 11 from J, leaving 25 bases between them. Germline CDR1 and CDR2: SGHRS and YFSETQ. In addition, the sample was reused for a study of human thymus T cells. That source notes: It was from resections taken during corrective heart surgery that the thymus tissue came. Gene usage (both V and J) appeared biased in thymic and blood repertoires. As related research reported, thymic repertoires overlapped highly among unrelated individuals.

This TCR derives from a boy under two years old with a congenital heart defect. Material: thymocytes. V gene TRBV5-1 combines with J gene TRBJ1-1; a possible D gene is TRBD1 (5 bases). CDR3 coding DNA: TGCGCCAGCAGCTTCCACTTCGTCCGGCCAGGGTTTGGGGCTTTCTTT. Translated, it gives CASSFHFVRPGFGAFF.